The 20 T cell receptor beta chains presented below share a single source sample, sequenced in a study of shared clonotypes between healthy human individuals. Repertoires were generated with immunoSEQ multiplex PCR, while TCRdb's copy carries only in-frame clones and drops some. The data hold about 1 million clones, with roughly 80% observed a single time. The material sequenced was memory CD4+ T cells sorted from blood. Described subset: CD45RA-negative fraction. The receptors stem from a man between 18 and 35 years old in good health.

The chain uses TRBV6-1 and TRBJ2-7; TRBD1 matches 11 bases. The CDR3 consists of 14 residues. CDR1 MNHNS and CDR2 SASEGT come from the germline V gene. J was trimmed by 6 bases and V by 6 bases; bases with no gene match: 7. The DNA for the CDR3 is TGTGCCAGCAGCCTTGGGACAGGGGGAACCGAGCAGTACTTC. This sequence encodes CASSLGTGGTEQYF.

The chain recombines TRBV18 with TRBJ2-7; 7 nucleotides align to TRBD1. The junction had 8 bases not matched to a gene; V was cut back by 5 bases and J by 1 base. Germline-derived CDR1 and CDR2 are KGHSH and LQKENI. The CDR3 has 15 amino acids. The CDR3 region is CASSSPGGLSYEQYF. The CDR3 DNA follows: TGTGCCAGCTCATCGCCAGGGGGTCTTTCCTACGAGCAGTACTTC.

The chain's CDR3 is CATSRSIIRQGAEEKLFF. CDR3 nucleotide sequence: TGTGCCACCAGCAGGTCTATAATTCGACAGGGGGCGGAGGAAAAACTGTTTTTT. This chain joins TRBV15 and TRBJ1-4; 10 positions match TRBD1. Unmatched junction bases numbered 15, after V lost 3 bases and J lost 8 bases. Germline V CDR1 and CDR2: LNHNV, YYDKDF (reference sequence). The CDR3 totals 18 residues.

This clone was detected a few times. This chain uses TRBV5-1 with TRBJ1-5; D is unresolved. The germline CDR1 and CDR2 sequences are SGHRS and YFSETQ. This CDR3 spans 15 amino acids. The V gene lost 0 bases and the J gene lost 3 bases, with 10 bases spanning the gap. DNA of the CDR3: TGCGCCAGCAGCTTGGCCGGTAGTTTCAATCAGCCCCAGCATTTT. Residues: CASSLAGSFNQPQHF.

V usage is TRBV7-2 and J usage is TRBJ2-7; a weak D match, TRBD1 (5 bases). The germline CDR1 and CDR2 sequences are SGHTA and FQGNSA. V shed 3 bases and J shed 2 bases, with 11 bases lying between them. The CDR3 has 14 amino acids. The CDR3, as DNA: TGTGCCAGCAGCTTCAAAGCAGGGCCCTACGAGCAGTACTTC. Protein sequence: CASSFKAGPYEQYF.

This CDR3 reads CAWSGRFRSYNEQFF. As DNA, the CDR3 is TGTGCCTGGAGTGGACGGTTTCGCTCCTACAATGAGCAGTTCTTC. The V call is TRBV30, the J call TRBJ2-1; D remains ambiguous. V was shortened by 1 base and J by 0 bases, with 10 bases between the two germline ends. The CDR3 runs to 15 residues. The V gene's germline CDR1 is GTSNPN and CDR2 SVGIG (reference sequence).

Details on this clone: This sample also contains other DNA sequences that code for the same CDR3. V and J are TRBV5-1 and TRBJ2-2, with D possibly matching TRBD1 (5 bases). Germline V gene sequence: CDR1 SGHRS, CDR2 YFSETQ. This CDR3 contains 15 residues. Trimming took 0 bases from V and 1 from J, leaving 7 bases between them. The CDR3 protein is CASSLGRVNTGELFF. The CDR3 DNA follows: TGCGCCAGCAGCTTGGGCAGGGTGAACACCGGGGAGCTGTTTTTT.

This clone was seen repeatedly, ten times or more. This chain links TRBV19 with TRBJ2-2; D gene ambiguous. Germline V gene data show CDR1 as LNHDA and CDR2 as SQIVND (reference sequence). V lost 10 bases and J lost 1, with 7 bases in between. The CDR3 runs 12 residues. CDR3 in amino acids: CATQRNTGELFF. The CDR3 DNA sequence: TGTGCCACCCAACGGAACACCGGGGAGCTGTTTTTT.

This rearrangement joins TRBV19 to TRBJ2-3, with TRBD1 identical over 8 bases. This CDR3 comprises 18 residues. The J segment lost 2 bases and the V segment lost 1 base, leaving 11 bases of the junction unmatched. Germline V lookup: CDR1 LNHDA, CDR2 SQIVND (reference sequence). The CDR3 reads CASSIARPQGATTDTQYF. The DNA for the CDR3 is TGTGCCAGTAGTATAGCTAGACCCCAGGGGGCGACCACAGATACGCAGTATTTT.

The chain carries TRBV30 and TRBJ1-5, with D possibly matching TRBD1 (6 bases). V lost 7 bases and J lost 0, with 16 bases in between. CDR1 GTSNPN and CDR2 SVGIG come from the germline V gene (reference sequence). CDR3 length equals 15 residues. The DNA of the CDR3 is TGTGCCTCCACCCTGGGGGGCCTTAGCAATCAGCCCCAGCATTTT. The encoded protein is CASTLGGLSNQPQHF.

The chain is built from TRBV28 and TRBJ1-2; no firm D call. V was cut by 3 bases and J by 7 bases, with 9 bases left in between. The CDR3 spans 12 residues. CDR1 is MDHEN, CDR2 SYDVKM, per germline. As DNA, the CDR3 is TGTGCCAGCAGTTTCCCTCGGGGTGGCTACACCTTC. Translated, it gives CASSFPRGGYTF.

Concerning this clone itself: Additional DNA sequences in this sample encode the identical CDR3. The chain recombines TRBV5-1 with TRBJ2-3; unclear D gene. The CDR3 is 14 amino acids. Trimming took 0 bases from V and 0 from J, leaving 5 bases between them. Germline values: CDR1 SGHRS, CDR2 YFSETQ. CDR3 DNA sequence: TGCGCCAGCAGCTTGGGCAGTAGCACAGATACGCAGTATTTT. It specifies CASSLGSSTDTQYF.

The V and J genes are TRBV6-6 and TRBJ1-2, with 10 bases aligning to TRBD1. Trimming took 4 bases from V and 8 from J; bases not matched to a gene: 7. Per germline, CDR1 MNHNY and CDR2 SVGAGI (reference sequence). CDR3 size: 14 residues. The CDR3 sequence: CASSSKGTGVGYTF. The CDR3 bases are TGTGCCAGCAGTTCCAAAGGGACAGGGGTCGGCTACACCTTC.

CDR3 in amino acids: CASSEDARTRDQYF. The CDR3 nucleotides read TGTGCCAGCAGTGAAGACGCGAGAACTCGGGATCAGTACTTC. The gene calls are TRBV6-1 and TRBJ2-4; D perhaps matches TRBD2 (5 bases). The ends were cut back, 1 base at V and 12 bases at J, with 16 bases in the middle. CDR1 and CDR2 from the germline V gene are MNHNS and SASEGT. The CDR3 extends over 14 amino acids.

The rearrangement joins TRBV5-1 to TRBJ2-3, with D tentatively TRBD2 (5 bases). This CDR3 comprises 17 residues. V lost 0 bases and J lost 2, with 16 bases in between. Germline V gene data show CDR1 as SGHRS and CDR2 as YFSETQ. As DNA, the CDR3 is TGCGCCAGCAGCTTGGCATCGGGGAGTCTACCCACAGATACGCAGTATTTT. It yields the protein CASSLASGSLPTDTQYF. The full variable domain, its missing parts supplied by reference TRBV5-1 and TRBJ2-3, is KAGVTQTPRYLIKTRGQQVTLSCSPISGHRSVSWYQQTPGQGLQFLFEYFSETQRNKGNFPGRFSGRQFSNSRSEMNVSTLELGDSALYLCASSLASGSLPTDTQYFGPGTRLTVL.

This clone turned up a few times. This chain connects TRBV18 to TRBJ2-4, with TRBD1 matching 7 bases. V lost 6 bases and J lost 5; bases outside the gene matches: 7. There are 14 residues in the CDR3. CDR1 and CDR2 (germline): KGHSH, LQKENI. CDR3 region: CASSPSGGQNIQYF. The CDR3 DNA follows: TGTGCCAGCTCCCCCTCAGGGGGACAAAACATTCAGTACTTC.

This clone turned up a few times. This sample includes further DNA sequences coding for the same CDR3. This chain uses TRBV6-5 with TRBJ2-7, with TRBD2 identical over 12 bases. V was pared by 4 bases and J by 3 bases, with 4 bases of the junction left unmatched. This CDR3 contains 15 residues. CDR1 and CDR2 (germline): MNHEY, SVGAGI. CDR3 residues: CASSSGLAGNYEQYF. The CDR3 nucleotides are TGTGCCAGCAGTTCCGGACTAGCGGGGAACTACGAGCAGTACTTC.

J is TRBJ2-2 and V is TRBV6-4, with a possible D match to TRBD2 (5 bases). The CDR3 extends over 16 amino acids. Trimming removed 6 bases at V and 0 bases at J, with 14 bases between. Per germline, CDR1 MRHNA and CDR2 SNTAGT. The CDR3 spells CASSPHPGSNTGELFF. CDR3 in DNA: TGTGCCAGCAGCCCCCACCCGGGGTCGAACACCGGGGAGCTGTTTTTT.

This chain uses TRBV30 with TRBJ2-3; no reliable D call. Trimming took off 0 bases at V and 6 bases at J, with 10 bases between the two ends. CDR1 and CDR2 (germline): GTSNPN, SVGIG (reference sequence). The CDR3 extends over 13 amino acids. CDR3 bases: TGTGCCTGGAGTGTACTATCCCGGGATACGCAGTATTTT. Amino acid sequence: CAWSVLSRDTQYF.

This rearrangement joins TRBV6-6 to TRBJ2-2; perhaps TRBD2 as D (6 bases). V was clipped by 0 bases and J by 6 bases, with 11 bases between them. CDR1 and CDR2 from the germline V gene are MNHNY and SVGAGI (reference sequence). The CDR3 length is 15 residues. The DNA for the CDR3 is TGTGCCAGCAGTTACTCGACTGGGACTCCCGGGGAGCTGTTTTTT. Translation: CASSYSTGTPGELFF.